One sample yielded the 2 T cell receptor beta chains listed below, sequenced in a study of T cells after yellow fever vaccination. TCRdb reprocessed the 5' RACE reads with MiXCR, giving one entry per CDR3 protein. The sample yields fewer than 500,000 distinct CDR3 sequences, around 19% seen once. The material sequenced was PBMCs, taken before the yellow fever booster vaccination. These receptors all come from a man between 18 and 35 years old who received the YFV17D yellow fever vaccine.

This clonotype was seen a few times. The CDR3 spells CAISESSVLEQYV. The CDR3 nucleotides read TGTGCCATCAGTGAGTCCAGCGTCCTCGAGCAGTACGTC. The rearrangement links TRBV10-3 to TRBJ2-7; D gene unclear. This CDR3 is 13 amino acids long. V was clipped by 0 bases and J by 6 bases, with 9 bases between them. The germline gives CDR1 ENHRY, CDR2 SYGVKD.

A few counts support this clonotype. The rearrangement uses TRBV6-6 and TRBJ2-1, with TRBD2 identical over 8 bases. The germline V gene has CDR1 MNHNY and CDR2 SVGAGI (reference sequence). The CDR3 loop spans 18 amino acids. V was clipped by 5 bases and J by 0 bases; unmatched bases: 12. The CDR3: CASSLDGGAWSSYNEQFF. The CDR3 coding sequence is TGTGCCAGCAGTCTCGACGGGGGGGCTTGGAGCTCCTACAATGAGCAGTTCTTC.